This TCR beta chain was sequenced in a study of CXCR3-negative and CXCR3-positive naive CD8 T cells (dated 2019 in TCRdb). About the study as a whole: Some 130 million TRB reads were obtained in total, roughly 1.5 +/- 0.3 million reads per library. The diversity and physicochemical repertoire analyses included under 12 donors pooled from two independent experiments. The TRBV-TRBJ cluster analysis covered naive subsets from about five donors and memory cells from 3 donors. Results and caveats for the whole study, not just this receptor: Both naive subsets had comparably high repertoire diversity, while memory CD8+ T cells had much lower repertoire diversity. Freshly isolated PBMCs were used for most assays because CXCR3 expression partially decreased after cryopreservation. Within the same donor, TRBV-TRBJ usage looked similar between naive CXCR3-negative and CXCR3-positive cells, but memory cells had distinct patterns. Surface CD5, linked to self-reactivity in mice, was comparable between naive subsets; TCR interaction strength was therefore also inferred from TRB CDR3 physicochemical properties.

For every CD8+ T cell subset, hundreds of thousands of cells were flow-sorted straight into RLT lysis buffer, and each subset was sorted in triplicate. Peripheral blood mononuclear cells were isolated from buffy coats using standard density gradient centrifugation. An RNeasy Mini Kit was used to extract total RNA from the sorted cells. TCRdb names NextSeq 550 as the instrument used. The Human TCR Profiling Kit (MiLaboratory) was used to prepare UMI-labeled 5' RACE TRB cDNA libraries. The full amount of extracted RNA was used for cDNA synthesis, and the full amount of resulting cDNA was used for PCR amplification. Libraries were prepared in parallel with an identical number of PCR cycles. Processing in the source paper ran as follows. With a requirement of at least two reads per UMI, MIGEC and MiXCR extracted about 50,000 +/- 10,000 unique UMI-labeled TRB cDNA molecules per library. An average of approximately 40,000 +/- 10,000 functional in-frame TRB CDR3 nucleotide clonotypes without stop codons was found per library. After downsampling to 5000 UMI-labeled TRB molecules per sample, diversity metrics such as normalized Shannon-Wiener and Chao1 were calculated in VDJtools. For the central five CDR3 residues, VDJtools calculated physicochemical properties weighted by clonotype size, namely interaction energy, strength, volume and Kidera factor 4. TCRdb reprocessed the reads and lists each CDR3 protein sequence as a single entry, with no DNA. TCRdb's processing, not the study's, gives the V and J calls here. The sample's clone listing holds 56,000 or so distinct CDR3 sequences. Under 25% of the sample is in the top ten clones.

Based on frequency, this clonotype is considered medium-sized (0.01 to 0.1%); no count was recorded. Its antigen remains unidentified. The sequencing sample was made of memory CD8+ T cells from blood. Reading the label with the study, this specimen's cell subset or site is: conventional CD8+ memory T cells (TMEM), sorted as controls. The source is a human donor in good health. Some clones in this sample may be carry-over from other donors' samples.

CDR3 protein: CASSQDRGQGADTQYF. This chain is built from TRBV4-3 and TRBJ2-3; TCRdb calls TRBD1, which cannot be checked without DNA. For CDR1 and CDR2, the germline V gene lists LGHNA and YSLEER. From the cysteine through the phenylalanine, the CDR3 covers 16 amino acids. DNA was not recorded.